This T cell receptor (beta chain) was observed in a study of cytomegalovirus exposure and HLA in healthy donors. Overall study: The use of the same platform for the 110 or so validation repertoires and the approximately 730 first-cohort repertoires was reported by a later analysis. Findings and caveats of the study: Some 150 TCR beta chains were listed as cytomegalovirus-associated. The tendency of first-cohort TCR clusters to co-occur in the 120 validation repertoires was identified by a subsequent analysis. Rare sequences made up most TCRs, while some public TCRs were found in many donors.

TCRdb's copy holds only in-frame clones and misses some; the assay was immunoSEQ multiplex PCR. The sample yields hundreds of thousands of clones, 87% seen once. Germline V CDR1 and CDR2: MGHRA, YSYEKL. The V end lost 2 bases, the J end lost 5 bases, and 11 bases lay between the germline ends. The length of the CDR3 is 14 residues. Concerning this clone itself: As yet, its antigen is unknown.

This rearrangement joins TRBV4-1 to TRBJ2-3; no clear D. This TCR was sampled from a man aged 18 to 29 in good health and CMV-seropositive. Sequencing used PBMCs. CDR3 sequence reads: CASSQLGFLDTQYF. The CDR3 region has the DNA TGCGCCAGCAGCCAACTGGGGTTCTTAGATACGCAGTATTTT.